This is a list of T cell receptor beta chains from one sample in a study of OX40 agonist ivuxolimab in advanced cancers. The protocol was immunoSEQ multiplex PCR, while the TCRdb copy is restricted to in-frame clones and leaves out a portion. The sample records 65,000 to 85,000 clones, more than 70% being singletons. Material: CD4+ or CD8+ T cells sorted from blood, obtained in a trial of the OX40 agonist ivuxolimab. These receptors were taken from an adult with an advanced solid tumor such as melanoma, head and neck, liver or kidney cancer. CDR3s include the opening cysteine and the closing phenylalanine or tryptophan. The order of the fields is J gene, clone size, V gene, D gene, CDR3 DNA, CDR3 protein. The D gene is left open where the match is weak. The listing skips clone size in some rows; elsewhere it reads once, few, many or a size class.

J: TRBJ2-7
size: -
V: TRBV30
D: -
DNA: TGTGCCTGGAGTGTAAATTTGGGGGGACACAGTTACGAGCAGTACTTC
CDR3: CAWSVNLGGHSYEQYF

J: TRBJ2-3
size: -
V: TRBV5-4
D: TRBD1
DNA: TGTGCCAGCAGCGCCGGACAGGGGATAATGAAAAATACGCAGTATTTT
CDR3: CASSAGQGIMKNTQYF

J: TRBJ1-6
size: -
V: TRBV6-5
D: -
DNA: TGTGCCAGCAGCTACAGGGAATTTGATTCACCCCTCCACTTT
CDR3: CASSYREFDSPLHF

J: TRBJ2-3
size: once
V: TRBV27
D: TRBD2
DNA: TGTGCCAGCGCCCACTCTAGCGGGGTGCAAGATACGCAGTATTTT
CDR3: CASAHSSGVQDTQYF

J: TRBJ1-2
size: -
V: TRBV20-1
D: -
DNA: TGCAGTCCTACACTGGGAGATGGCTACACCTTC
CDR3: CSPTLGDGYTF

J: TRBJ2-1
size: -
V: TRBV25-1
D: -
DNA: TGTGCCAGCAGTGACAGGGCCCCAGGGCAGTTCTTC
CDR3: CASSDRAPGQFF

J: TRBJ1-2
size: -
V: TRBV6-5
D: -
DNA: TGTGCCACCTCGGGACCGGCGTATGGCTACACCTTC
CDR3: CATSGPAYGYTF

J: TRBJ1-1
size: -
V: TRBV28
D: -
DNA: TGTGCCAGCAGGGGGAGTAGCGGGAGGAACACTGAAGCTTTCTTT
CDR3: CASRGSSGRNTEAFF

J: TRBJ2-7
size: -
V: TRBV18
D: -
DNA: TGTGCCAGCTCATGGGCCGGTGGGTACGAGCAGTACTTC
CDR3: CASSWAGGYEQYF

J: TRBJ2-5
size: -
V: TRBV2
D: -
DNA: TGTGCCAGCAGTGAATCTGGAGAGACCCAGTACTTC
CDR3: CASSESGETQYF

J: TRBJ2-3
size: -
V: TRBV6-1
D: TRBD2
DNA: TGTGCCAGCGGAGGGGTGAGCGGGGGTACGCAGTATTTT
CDR3: CASGGVSGGTQYF

J: TRBJ2-3
size: -
V: TRBV5-1
D: TRBD2
DNA: TGCGCCAGCAGCTTTGGTCGGAGTAGCGGGATCACAGATACGCAGTATTTT
CDR3: CASSFGRSSGITDTQYF

J: TRBJ2-6
size: once
V: TRBV18
D: -
DNA: TGTGCCAGCTCACCAGGAAGTAACTCTGGGGCCAACGTCCTGACTTTC
CDR3: CASSPGSNSGANVLTF

J: TRBJ1-6
size: -
V: TRBV7-9
D: -
DNA: TGTGCCAGCAGCTTAGCTTGGCAGGGCGATAATTCACCCCTCCACTTT
CDR3: CASSLAWQGDNSPLHF

J: TRBJ2-3
size: -
V: TRBV19
D: TRBD1
DNA: TGTGCCAGTAGTAGGGACAGGGAGGCAGATACGCAGTATTTT
CDR3: CASSRDREADTQYF

J: TRBJ1-2
size: once
V: TRBV6-1
D: TRBD1
DNA: TGTGCCAGCACATTAACGGACAGGGGGCTTGGCTACACCTTC
CDR3: CASTLTDRGLGYTF

J: TRBJ1-5
size: -
V: TRBV18
D: -
DNA: TGTGCCAGCTCACCACTACAGGGCTCCCAGCCCCAGCATTTT
CDR3: CASSPLQGSQPQHF

J: TRBJ2-5
size: once
V: TRBV11-1
D: TRBD1
DNA: TGTGCCAGCAGCCAGGACAGGGCGTCGCTAGAGACCCAGTACTTC
CDR3: CASSQDRASLETQYF

J: TRBJ1-4
size: -
V: TRBV5-1
D: TRBD1
DNA: TGCGCCAGCACCCCCCGACAGGGAGGGGAACAACTGTTTTTT
CDR3: CASTPRQGGEQLFF

J: TRBJ1-2
size: -
V: TRBV6-1
D: -
DNA: TGTGCCAGCCGGGACACTGCCTATGGCTACACCTTC
CDR3: CASRDTAYGYTF

J: TRBJ2-1
size: -
V: TRBV5-4
D: TRBD2
DNA: TGTGCCAGCAGCTTGAGCGGGGGCTACAATGAGCAGTTCTTC
CDR3: CASSLSGGYNEQFF

J: TRBJ2-3
size: -
V: TRBV28
D: TRBD2
DNA: TGTGCCAGCACCCAGGTTGGTAGCGGGGCCACAGATACGCAGTATTTT
CDR3: CASTQVGSGATDTQYF

J: TRBJ2-5
size: -
V: TRBV6-6
D: -
DNA: TGTGCCAGCAGTTACTCGATGGTGCAGGGAGAGACCCAGTACTTC
CDR3: CASSYSMVQGETQYF

J: TRBJ1-4
size: -
V: TRBV6-1
D: -
DNA: TGTGCCAGCAGTGAACGTCCAACTAATGAAAAACTGTTTTTT
CDR3: CASSERPTNEKLFF

J: TRBJ2-7
size: -
V: TRBV6-1
D: TRBD1
DNA: TGTGCCAGCAGCCGGGGACAGAGCACCTCCTACGAGCAGTACTTC
CDR3: CASSRGQSTSYEQYF

J: TRBJ2-7
size: -
V: TRBV18
D: TRBD1
DNA: TGTGCCAGCTCAGTGGGACAGGGTTCCTACGAGCAGTACTTC
CDR3: CASSVGQGSYEQYF

J: TRBJ2-3
size: -
V: TRBV10-2
D: TRBD2
DNA: TGCGCCAGCAGTGAAAGGGCTAGCGGGGGGTTCACAGATACGCAGTATTTT
CDR3: CASSERASGGFTDTQYF

J: TRBJ2-7
size: once
V: TRBV18
D: TRBD2
DNA: TGTGCCAGCTCACCACCCAGCGGGGGGTCTTCCTACGAGCAGTACTTC
CDR3: CASSPPSGGSSYEQYF

J: TRBJ2-1
size: few
V: TRBV2
D: -
DNA: TGTGCCAGCAGTCAAATCTACAATGAGCAGTTCTTC
CDR3: CASSQIYNEQFF

J: TRBJ1-4
size: -
V: TRBV2
D: -
DNA: TGTGCCAGCATGGCGGGCGCTTTTGAAAAACTGTTTTTT
CDR3: CASMAGAFEKLFF

J: TRBJ2-5
size: once
V: TRBV15
D: TRBD2
DNA: TGTGCCACCAGCAGAGAAAAAGGCGGGGGACAAGAGACCCAGTACTTC
CDR3: CATSREKGGGQETQYF

J: TRBJ1-5
size: -
V: TRBV7-8
D: TRBD1
DNA: TGTGCCAGCAGCCCCTACAGGACAGGGAGCGATCAGCCCCAGCATTTT
CDR3: CASSPYRTGSDQPQHF

J: TRBJ2-1
size: -
V: TRBV15
D: TRBD2
DNA: TGTGCCACCAGCAGAGCGCTAGCGGGGGGCTATGAGCAGTTCTTC
CDR3: CATSRALAGGYEQFF

J: TRBJ1-3
size: -
V: TRBV30
D: TRBD1
DNA: TGTGCCTGGACCTACCGGGACAGGGCTGGAAACACCATATATTTT
CDR3: CAWTYRDRAGNTIYF

J: TRBJ1-1
size: -
V: TRBV19
D: -
DNA: TGTGCCAGTAGTACGATGGGACGGACGAACACTGAAGCTTTCTTT
CDR3: CASSTMGRTNTEAFF

J: TRBJ2-7
size: -
V: TRBV29-1
D: -
DNA: TGCAGCGTTGGCGGGGCCTACGAGCAGTACTTC
CDR3: CSVGGAYEQYF

J: TRBJ2-2
size: -
V: TRBV7-9
D: TRBD1
DNA: TGTGCCAGCAGCTTCCAGGGGGCGAACACCGGGGAGCTGTTTTTT
CDR3: CASSFQGANTGELFF

J: TRBJ2-7
size: -
V: TRBV7-6
D: -
DNA: TGTGCCAGCAGCCAGGGGGGACAGACGACTCGCGAGCAGTACTTC
CDR3: CASSQGGQTTREQYF

J: TRBJ2-2
size: medium-sized
V: TRBV7-3
D: -
DNA: TGTGCCAGCAGTTGGACAGCTACCACCGGGGAGCTGTTTTTT
CDR3: CASSWTATTGELFF

J: TRBJ1-2
size: -
V: TRBV5-8
D: -
DNA: TGTGCCAGCAGCGCGTTTGGGAGGGGAAACTATGGCTACACCTTC
CDR3: CASSAFGRGNYGYTF